These T cell receptor beta chains were read from a single sample in a study of blood T cells in healthy people across ages. From the 5' RACE reads, TCRdb called clonotypes with MiXCR, one entry per CDR3 protein. The sample yields fewer than 750,000 distinct CDR3 sequences, more than 45% seen once. Sequencing used blood. The receptor set was obtained from a woman older than 75 in good health. Both conserved end residues are part of each CDR3. The D gene is left open where the match is weak. Clone size is shown for a subset of rows, as once, few, many or a class of expanded clone.

CDR3 DNA	CDR3 protein	CDR3 length	D gene	V gene	J gene	clone size
TGCGTCAGCAGCTTGGGGGCAGATACGCAGTATTTT	CVSSLGADTQYF	12	.	TRBV5-1	TRBJ2-3	.
TGTGCCAGCAGCCCGTCGGGACAGGGACGCTATCAGCCCCAGCATTTT	CASSPSGQGRYQPQHF	16	TRBD1	TRBV7-2	TRBJ1-5	.
TGCAGCGTTCCCCGACTAGGGACAAGGGATGGCTACACCTTC	CSVPRLGTRDGYTF	14	.	TRBV29-1	TRBJ1-2	few
TGCGCCAGCAGCCAAGACCGGCCAGGGGCTGGACTGACATCCAAAAACATTCAGTACTTC	CASSQDRPGAGLTSKNIQYF	20	.	TRBV4-1	TRBJ2-4	once
TGTGCCAGCAGCCTTAGACCGGGACAGGGGAGCAATCAGCCCCAGCATTTT	CASSLRPGQGSNQPQHF	17	TRBD1	TRBV7-6	TRBJ1-5	.
TGTGCCAGCAGCCCCACTAGCGGGTATAGCACAGATACGCAGTATTTT	CASSPTSGYSTDTQYF	16	TRBD2	TRBV7-2	TRBJ2-3	.
TGTGCCAGCAGCCCAAGCGGCAGCCTAGGGGGCTATGGCTACACCTTC	CASSPSGSLGGYGYTF	16	.	TRBV7-2	TRBJ1-2	.
TGCAGCGTTGGAGGAGCGCGGGAGGGCCTTGAGACCCAGTACTTC	CSVGGAREGLETQYF	15	TRBD2	TRBV29-1	TRBJ2-5	.
TGCGCCAGCACCAACGTCGACTCTGGGGCCAACGTCCTGACTTTC	CASTNVDSGANVLTF	15	.	TRBV5-1	TRBJ2-6	.
TGTGCCAGCAGTGACCGGGCCAGAGCAGATACGCAGTATTTT	CASSDRARADTQYF	14	.	TRBV6-4	TRBJ2-3	.
TGTGCCAGCAGTTCCAGACTAGCGGGCTACAATGAGCAGTTCTTC	CASSSRLAGYNEQFF	15	TRBD2	TRBV12-3/TRBV12-4	TRBJ2-1	many
TGCAGTGCTAGAGGTTCCGGGGGCGTCATCTCTGGGGCCAACGTCCTGACTTTC	CSARGSGGVISGANVLTF	18	.	TRBV20-1	TRBJ2-6	.
TGCAGTGCTGTGGAGAGAGAGCAGTACTTC	CSAVEREQYF	10	.	TRBV20-1	TRBJ2-7	once
TGTGCCAGCAGCGACAGGGAAGGAAAACTGTTTTTT	CASSDREGKLFF	12	.	TRBV21-1	TRBJ1-4	.
TGTGCCAGCAGTGGAGGCCTAGGGGAGACCCAGTACTTC	CASSGGLGETQYF	13	.	TRBV6-6	TRBJ2-5	few
TGTGCCAGCAGCTTCTACGGGGTAAACACCGGGGAGCTGTTTTTT	CASSFYGVNTGELFF	15	.	TRBV5-4	TRBJ2-2	.
TGTGCCAGCCTAGAGGGTCGGGCTGAAGCTTTCTTT	CASLEGRAEAFF	12	.	TRBV7-9	TRBJ1-1	.
TGTGCCAGCTTCCCGGGGGGGCCGTTCGGCACAGATACGCAGTATTTT	CASFPGGPFGTDTQYF	16	TRBD2	TRBV27	TRBJ2-3	many
TGTGCCAGCGCCCGTATGGGGGGAAATGAGCAGTTCTTC	CASARMGGNEQFF	13	.	TRBV2	TRBJ2-1	many
TGTGCCAGCAGCCAGACTAGCGGGAGCAAAAATGAGCAGTTCTTC	CASSQTSGSKNEQFF	15	TRBD2	TRBV28	TRBJ2-1	once
TGTGCCAGCAGTTTACGGTCCCCAAATCGGGGGCGAAGCAAAAACATTCAGTACTTC	CASSLRSPNRGRSKNIQYF	19	.	TRBV27	TRBJ2-4	many
TGTGCCAGCAGTTACGGAGCGGGGGGTGAAGCTTTCTTT	CASSYGAGGEAFF	13	.	TRBV6-5	TRBJ1-1	.
TGTGCCACCAGTGGGGGGGAAAGGTCCCCCACAGATACGCAGTATTTT	CATSGGERSPTDTQYF	16	.	TRBV24-1	TRBJ2-3	many
TGTGCCAGCAGCTTAGAGGTTACGCAGTTCTTC	CASSLEVTQFF	11	.	TRBV7-9	TRBJ2-1	.
TGTGCCAGCAGTCGGACGGAGAATCAAGAGACCCAGTACTTC	CASSRTENQETQYF	14	.	TRBV4-2	TRBJ2-5	.
TGTGCCAGCAGCGCGAGACAGGAAACGGGAGGCTACACCTTC	CASSARQETGGYTF	14	.	TRBV9	TRBJ1-2	.
TGTGCCAGCAGTTTTTGGGGTGCTCCCGAGCAGTACTTC	CASSFWGAPEQYF	13	.	TRBV12-3/TRBV12-4	TRBJ2-7	many